This T cell receptor (beta chain) was found in a study of graft-versus-host responses after intestinal transplantation. At the level of the study: Every one of the recipients received anti-thymocyte globulin induction and afterwards took tacrolimus and steroids for 3 to 4 years.

V was cut by 0 bases and J by 3 bases, with 12 bases left in between. The CDR3 extends over 16 amino acids. Germline V CDR1 and CDR2: MGHRA, YSYEKL. Some clones are missing from TCRdb's copy, which holds only in-frame ones; the method was immunoSEQ multiplex PCR. The sample has 84,000 or so clones, around 84% seen once. Study-level results: Among circulating GvH clones, peak levels were associated with early post-transplant declines in HvG clones.

In the case of this clone: Its cognate antigen is unknown.

This sample comprised unstimulated CD4+ T cells sorted from spleen or lymph node cells, obtained before intestinal transplant. This clonotype originated in a human donor who received an intestinal transplant. The V gene is TRBV4-1, the J gene TRBJ1-3; unclear D gene. The CDR3 protein is CASSQDSAVYGNTIYF. DNA of the CDR3: TGCGCCAGCAGCCAAGACTCAGCGGTTTATGGAAACACCATATATTTT.